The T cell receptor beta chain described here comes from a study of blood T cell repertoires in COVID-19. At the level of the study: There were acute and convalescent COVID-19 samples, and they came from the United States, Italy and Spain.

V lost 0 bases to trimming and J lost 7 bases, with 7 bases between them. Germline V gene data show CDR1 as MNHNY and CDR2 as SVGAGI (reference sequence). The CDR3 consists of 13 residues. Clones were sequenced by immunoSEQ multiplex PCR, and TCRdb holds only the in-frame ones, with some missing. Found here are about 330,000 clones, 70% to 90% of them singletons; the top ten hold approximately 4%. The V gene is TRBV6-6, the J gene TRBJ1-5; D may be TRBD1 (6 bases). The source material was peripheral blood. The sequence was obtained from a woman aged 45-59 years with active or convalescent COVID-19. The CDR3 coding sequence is TGTGCCAGCAGTTACTCGGGGACACAGCCCCAGCATTTT. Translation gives CASSYSGTQPQHF.